This TCR beta chain is drawn from a study of cytotoxic CD8 clonotypes in ibrutinib-treated CLL. Study-wide results and caveats: In comparison with age-matched healthy donors, baseline clonality was higher and tracked circulating CD8+ T-cell counts.

There are a few counts of this clone. The antigen is undetermined. Germline CDR1 is SGDLS and CDR2 is YYNGEE. This CDR3 is built from 17 residues. Between the trimmed V and J ends, which lost 3 bases and 6 bases, there was a span of 23 bases. Investigators sought sequencing depths of between 1 in 200,000 and 1 in 1 million T cells. TCRdb's table, derived via immunoSEQ multiplex PCR, lists solely in-frame clones and lacks some. The repertoire holds about 92,000 clones, with 60% to 80% as singletons. This TCR was sampled from a human donor with chronic lymphocytic leukemia. Sequencing was performed on PBMCs, taken after 24 months of ibrutinib treatment. J is TRBJ2-3 and V is TRBV9; a weak D match, TRBD1 (6 bases). This CDR3 is CASSARGGVEVRDTQYF. CDR3 nucleotide sequence: TGTGCCAGCAGCGCCCGAGGGGGAGTTGAAGTTCGCGATACGCAGTATTTT.